This T cell receptor beta chain is from a study of blood T cell repertoires in COVID-19. After removal of 8 bases from V and 4 bases from J, the junction contained 12 bases not matched to a gene. Germline V lookup: CDR1 SQVTM, CDR2 ANQGSEA. This CDR3 has 15 amino acids. As originally analysed: Estimates of nucleated cell counts were drawn from the amplification of reference gene primers. The protocol was immunoSEQ multiplex PCR, while the TCRdb copy is restricted to in-frame clones and leaves out a portion. The V and J calls and clone size come from that table; D and trimming were worked out from the DNA. The profile covers 50,000 to 65,000 clones, with roughly 74% appearing a single time and over 25% taken by the ten largest.

The rearrangement joins TRBV29-1 to TRBJ2-2; 8 nucleotides line up with TRBD2. The receptor was isolated from a woman older than 75 with acute or convalescent COVID-19. The sequencing sample was made of peripheral blood. The CDR3 DNA reads TGCAGCTTTCTGGGTAGCGGGATGGGCACCGGGGAGCTGTTTTTT. The encoded protein is CSFLGSGMGTGELFF.